Presented here are 18 T cell receptor beta chains from one specimen sequenced in a study of blood T cell repertoires in COVID-19. Here immunoSEQ multiplex PCR was the method, and the copy in TCRdb shows in-frame clones only, minus some. In the table there are hundreds of thousands of clones, about four fifths of which are singletons. Source material: PBMCs or T cells enriched from blood (not recorded which). The receptors derive from a woman in her fifties or sixties who had recovered from COVID-19.

The chain employs TRBV6-5 and TRBJ2-1, with a possible D match to TRBD1 (6 bases). CDR1 and CDR2 (germline): MNHEY, SVGAGI. Deletions cut 4 bases from V and 3 bases from J, with 13 bases between. The CDR3 has 15 amino acids. CDR3: CASSLRTENYNEQFF. CDR3 nucleotides: TGTGCCAGCAGTTTGCGGACAGAGAACTACAATGAGCAGTTCTTC.

The V and J genes are TRBV5-6 and TRBJ2-7, with D possibly TRBD2 on 6 matching bases. The CDR3 spans 15 residues. V lost 2 bases and J 1 base, leaving 13 bases between the germline ends. CDR1 and CDR2 from the germline V gene are SGHDT and YYEEEE. The CDR3 loop is CASSFLGTESYEQYF. In nucleotides, the CDR3 is TGTGCCAGCAGCTTTCTTGGGACTGAGTCCTACGAGCAGTACTTC.

The chain recombines TRBV12-3 or TRBV12-4 with TRBJ2-4; tentative D call: TRBD2 (5 bases). Trimming removed 0 bases at V and 16 bases at J, with 16 bases between. This CDR3 is 13 amino acids long. The CDR3 DNA reads TGTGCCAGCAGTTTAGCGAGGGAGATAGGATACTACTTC. Its protein is CASSLAREIGYYF.

The genes are TRBV4-3 and TRBJ2-7, with 7 bases matching TRBD1. The CDR3 totals 17 residues. With V trimmed by 0 bases and J by 2 bases, 10 bases remained unmatched. Germline V gene data show CDR1 as LGHNA and CDR2 as YSLEER. CDR3 DNA: TGCGCCAGCAGCCAAGATGTGAGGGGGACAGAGCCCTACGAGCAGTACTTC. Encoded protein: CASSQDVRGTEPYEQYF.

The chain joins TRBV6-5 to TRBJ1-5; D is ambiguous. The length of the CDR3 is 12 residues. Germline values: CDR1 MNHEY, CDR2 SVGAGI. The germline V and J ends were trimmed by 9 bases and 1 base, with 7 bases remaining between them. CDR3 loop: CASGPSNQPQHF. In DNA form, the CDR3 reads TGTGCCAGTGGGCCGAGCAATCAGCCCCAGCATTTT.

The rearrangement uses TRBV11-3 and TRBJ2-1; weak D call: TRBD2 (5 bases). The length of the CDR3 is 15 residues. The germline V gene has CDR1 SGHNT and CDR2 YENEEA. The V end lost 2 bases, the J end lost 3 bases, and 11 bases lay between the germline ends. The CDR3: CASSLRSGYYNEQFF. In DNA, the CDR3 is TGTGCCAGCAGCTTACGGAGCGGATACTACAATGAGCAGTTCTTC.

This clone was seen once. The chain recombines TRBV19 with TRBJ1-2; D not certain. The V gene's germline CDR1 is LNHDA and CDR2 SQIVND (reference sequence). Trimming removed 5 bases at V and 6 bases at J, with 13 bases between. This CDR3 spans 13 amino acids. For the CDR3, the DNA is TGTGCCAGTAGTCAGAATTACCAAAATGGCTACACCTTC. Amino acid sequence: CASSQNYQNGYTF.

This chain connects TRBV7-9 to TRBJ2-5, with a possible D match to TRBD2 (6 bases). Germline V gene sequence: CDR1 SEHNR, CDR2 FQNEAQ (reference sequence). The length of the CDR3 is 12 residues. Trimming stripped 5 bases from V and 3 bases from J, with 7 bases between. CDR3 sequence: CASSGGEETQYF. CDR3 DNA: TGTGCCAGCAGCGGAGGGGAAGAGACCCAGTACTTC.

The chain employs TRBV9 and TRBJ1-1; D possibly corresponds to TRBD1 (6 bases). CDR1 SGDLS and CDR2 YYNGEE come from the germline V gene. This CDR3 is 15 amino acids long. Trimming shortened V by 4 bases and J by 4 bases, and 17 bases separated the two germline ends. The DNA of the CDR3 is TGTGCCAGCAGCACGAGGGGGAGCCGAGGCACTGAAGCTTTCTTT. This encodes CASSTRGSRGTEAFF.

The chain is built from TRBV12-5 and TRBJ2-5; maybe TRBD1 (6 bases). Looked up from germline, CDR1 is LGHNT and CDR2 is FRNRAP. Deletions cut 1 base from V and 2 bases from J, with 8 bases between. The CDR3 contains 14 residues. The CDR3 sequence is CASGLGGPQETQYF. The CDR3, as DNA: TGTGCTAGTGGTTTGGGGGGGCCTCAAGAGACCCAGTACTTC.

The rearrangement links TRBV7-9 to TRBJ2-3; tentative D call: TRBD1 (5 bases). Germline V gene lookup returns CDR1 SEHNR and CDR2 FQNEAQ (reference sequence). The CDR3 sequence is 15 residues long. The V and J ends lost 2 bases and 1 base respectively, with 10 bases between them. The CDR3 region has the DNA TGTGCCAGCAGCTTATCAGGGTTCGGCACAGATACGCAGTATTTT. Amino acids: CASSLSGFGTDTQYF.

This clone was recorded only once. The chain combines TRBV15 with TRBJ1-5; tentative D call: TRBD1 (5 bases). This CDR3 comprises 14 residues. V lost 0 bases, J lost 7 bases, and 10 bases lay in between. Germline CDR1 LNHNV, CDR2 YYDKDF (reference sequence). The DNA for the CDR3 is TGTGCCACCAGCAGAGAGTCAGGGTGGCAGCCCCAGCATTTT. Amino acid sequence: CATSRESGWQPQHF.

The chain is built from TRBV18 and TRBJ2-7; TRBD1 is a possible D gene (6 bases). CDR1 and CDR2 from the germline V gene are KGHSH and LQKENI. The V end was cut by 5 bases, the J end by 2 bases, with 13 bases between. The CDR3 contains 14 residues. Here the CDR3 reads CASSKNRDPYEQYF. The DNA of the CDR3 is TGTGCCAGCTCAAAGAACAGGGATCCCTACGAGCAGTACTTC. The full variable domain, its missing parts supplied by reference TRBV18 and TRBJ2-7, is NAGVMQNPRHLVRRRGQEARLRCSPMKGHSHVYWYRQLPEEGLKFMVYLQKENIIDESGMPKERFSAEFPKEGPSILRIQQVVRGDSAAYFCASSKNRDPYEQYFGPGTRLTVT.

This clone was observed a handful of times. The genes are TRBV3-1 (or the pseudogene TRBV3-2) and TRBJ1-4; D gene ambiguous. This CDR3 spans 16 amino acids. The V gene's germline CDR1 is LGHDT and CDR2 YNNKEL (reference sequence). The V end lost 4 bases, the J end lost 0 bases, and 12 bases lay between the germline ends. This CDR3 reads CASSLSWGATNEKLFF. In DNA, the CDR3 is TGTGCCAGCAGCCTTTCCTGGGGAGCAACTAATGAAAAACTGTTTTTT.

The rearrangement uses TRBV2 and TRBJ1-5; a possible D gene is TRBD1 (5 bases). Between the trimmed V and J ends, which lost 8 bases and 6 bases, there was a span of 11 bases. The CDR3 is made up of 12 amino acids. Germline CDR1 reads SNHLY; CDR2 reads FYNNEI. CDR3 sequence (DNA): TGTGCCAGCGGCGTAACAGGTCAGCCCCAGCATTTT. Translation gives CASGVTGQPQHF.

This chain joins TRBV6-2 or TRBV6-3 and TRBJ2-1; 9 bases line up with TRBD2. The junction had 7 bases not matched to a gene; V was cut back by 2 bases and J by 5 bases. Per the germline V gene, CDR1 is MNHEY and CDR2 is SVGEGT. The CDR3 loop spans 16 amino acids. This CDR3 is CASSYNRGGADNEQFF. For the CDR3, the DNA is TGTGCCAGCAGTTACAATCGCGGGGGGGCGGACAATGAGCAGTTCTTC.

The V gene is TRBV6-2 or TRBV6-3, the J gene TRBJ2-7; D may be TRBD2 (5 bases). The CDR3 is 13 amino acids. Germline V CDR1 and CDR2: MNHEY, SVGEGT. The V gene lost 6 bases and the J gene lost 7 bases, with 16 bases spanning the gap. CDR3: CASSLDGSGEQYF. In DNA, the CDR3 is TGTGCCAGCAGCCTGGATGGGTCGGGGGAGCAGTACTTC.

The rearrangement joins TRBV2 to TRBJ2-1; 11 nucleotides agree with TRBD2. After removal of 8 bases from V and 7 bases from J, the junction contained 10 bases not matched to a gene. There are 15 residues in the CDR3. Germline V CDR1 and CDR2: SNHLY, FYNNEI. This CDR3 is CASHSGGAGRNEQFF. The CDR3 region has the DNA TGTGCCAGCCATAGCGGGGGGGCCGGTAGGAATGAGCAGTTCTTC.